This T cell receptor (beta chain) derives from a study of early T cells in non-severe SARS-CoV-2 infection. On the study more broadly: Sequenced material consisted of bulk RNA (from unsorted whole blood), and chains were unpaired. Study-level points and caveats: Matching with VDJdb favored anti-spike CD8 responses (missing private and CD4 specificities).

Attachment of unique molecular identifiers was made to individual cDNA molecules. Each CDR3 protein gets one entry after TCRdb re-called the 5' RACE reads with MiXCR. The sample records approximately 48,000 distinct CDR3 sequences, roughly 8.8% being singletons. Points on this clonotype: What it binds is unknown.

The junction had 11 bases not matched to a gene; V was cut back by 2 bases and J by 2 bases. Germline V gene sequence: CDR1 MNHEY, CDR2 SVGEGT. The CDR3 has 18 amino acids. The sequence came from an adult who was a healthcare worker with PCR-confirmed SARS-CoV-2 infection or an uninfected control (not recorded which). This chain joins TRBV6-2 or TRBV6-3 and TRBJ2-3, with 9 bases identical to TRBD2. The sequenced sample consisted of whole blood. The CDR3 is CASSYRLAGGPVTDTQYF. DNA of the CDR3: TGTGCCAGCAGTTACCGTTTGGCGGGAGGGCCCGTCACAGATACGCAGTATTTT.